Described below is a single T cell receptor (beta chain) sequence and its context. The data derive from a study of blood T cell repertoires in COVID-19. The wider study: PBMCs, B-cell-depleted T cells, or T cells were the source of the cDNA or gDNA that made up the material.

Looked up from germline, CDR1 is SQVTM and CDR2 is ANQGSEA. Trimming shortened V by 4 bases and J by 4 bases, and 13 bases separated the two germline ends. The CDR3 extends over 13 amino acids. Method: immunoSEQ multiplex PCR; TCRdb's copy keeps in-frame clones and lacks some. Altogether approximately 190,000 clones are present, 82% being singletons, with the ten largest covering 6.5% to 9.5%. Seattle's enrolled individuals joined amid active infection and were then monitored longitudinally. This sequence was found in a woman aged 60-75 years with COVID-19, enrolled during active disease. The rearrangement links TRBV29-1 to TRBJ2-5, with D possibly matching TRBD2 (6 bases). Sequenced input: peripheral blood. CDR3 bases: TGCAGCGTTGGTACTAGCTCCCGAGAGACCCAGTACTTC. Translated: CSVGTSSRETQYF.